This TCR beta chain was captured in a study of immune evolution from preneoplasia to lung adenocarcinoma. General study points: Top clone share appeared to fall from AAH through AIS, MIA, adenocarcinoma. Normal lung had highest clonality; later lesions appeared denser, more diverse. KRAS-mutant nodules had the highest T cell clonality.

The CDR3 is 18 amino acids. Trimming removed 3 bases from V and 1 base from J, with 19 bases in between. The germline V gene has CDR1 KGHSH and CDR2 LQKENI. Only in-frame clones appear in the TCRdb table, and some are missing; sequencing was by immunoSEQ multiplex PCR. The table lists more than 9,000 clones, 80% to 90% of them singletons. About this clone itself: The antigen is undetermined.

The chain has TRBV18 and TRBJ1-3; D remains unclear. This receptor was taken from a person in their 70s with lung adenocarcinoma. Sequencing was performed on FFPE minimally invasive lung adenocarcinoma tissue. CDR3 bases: TGTGCCAGCTCACCGAGGTCTGGCAAGGAAATATCTGGAAACACCATATATTTT. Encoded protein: CASSPRSGKEISGNTIYF.